These 6 T cell receptor beta chains came from one sample sequenced in a study of T-cell memory formation after mild COVID-19. From the 5' RACE reads, TCRdb called clonotypes with MiXCR, one entry per CDR3 protein. The sample holds approximately 490,000 distinct CDR3 sequences, roughly 22% seen once. Sequences were obtained from PBMCs or a T cell subset sorted from them (not recorded which). Every receptor here comes from an adult woman who had mild COVID-19 (a few samples of this study predate the infection). Cell type and time point are not known.

The CDR3 nucleotides read TGTGCCAGCAGTTTAATCTCCAGCAACAATGAGCAGTTCTTC. Protein product: CASSLISSNNEQFF. The V and J genes are TRBV12-3 or TRBV12-4 and TRBJ2-1; D unresolved. There are 14 residues in the CDR3. Trimming pared 2 bases from V and 5 bases from J, leaving 10 bases between.

This rearrangement joins TRBV6-5 to TRBJ2-7; D is uncertain. Trimming cost V 4 bases and J 6 bases, with 16 bases left between them. Germline V gene data show CDR1 as MNHEY and CDR2 as SVGAGI. The CDR3 contains 14 residues. CDR3 nucleotides: TGTGCCAGCAGTTCCCCCCCCGGGCACCGCGAGCAGTACTTC. It is translated as CASSSPPGHREQYF.

The chain couples TRBV19 to TRBJ2-3; no firm D call. CDR1 is LNHDA, CDR2 SQIVND, per germline (reference sequence). This CDR3 region has 15 residues. Trimming took off 3 bases at V and 2 bases at J, with 12 bases between the two ends. In DNA, the CDR3 is TGTGCCAGTAGTATTAGTCACGCGGACACAGATACGCAGTATTTT. This sequence encodes CASSISHADTDTQYF.

V and J are TRBV20-1 and TRBJ2-3; weak D call: TRBD2 (5 bases). The V and J ends lost 2 bases and 4 bases respectively, with 10 bases between them. From germline, CDR1 is DFQATT and CDR2 SNEGSKA (reference sequence). This CDR3 comprises 13 residues. CDR3 protein: CSARRLPADTQYF. The DNA of the CDR3 is TGCAGTGCTAGACGACTACCCGCAGATACGCAGTATTTT.

This clonotype was seen a few times. The chain has TRBV7-8 and TRBJ2-7, with D tentatively TRBD1 (5 bases). With 0 bases removed from V and 1 base from J, the gap between germline ends came to 13 bases. The CDR3 loop spans 16 amino acids. In germline, CDR1 is SGHVS, CDR2 FQNEAQ. CDR3 residues: CASSLAWGRDSYEQYF. CDR3 DNA: TGTGCCAGCAGCTTAGCCTGGGGCAGGGATTCCTACGAGCAGTACTTC. Filled out from reference TRBV7-8 and TRBJ2-7, the complete variable domain reads GAGVSQSPRYKVAKRGQDVALRCDPISGHVSLFWYQQALGQGPEFLTYFQNEAQLDKSGLPSDRFFAERPEGSVSTLKIQRTQQEDSAVYLCASSLAWGRDSYEQYFGPGTRLTVT.

The rearrangement links TRBV30 to TRBJ2-2; D may be TRBD1 (6 bases). The V and J ends lost 4 bases and 6 bases respectively, with 18 bases between them. CDR1 is GTSNPN, CDR2 SVGIG, per germline (reference sequence). The CDR3 is made up of 15 amino acids. The CDR3 nucleotides are TGTGCCTGGAACTCTGGGACAAGGGTCTCCGGGGAGCTGTTTTTT. Translated: CAWNSGTRVSGELFF.